Listed below are T cell receptor beta chains from one sample, sequenced in a study of T cell repertoires in cytomegalovirus infection. TCRdb re-called the reads with MiXCR, one entry per CDR3 protein. This sample has more than 400,000 distinct CDR3 sequences; 26% occur once, and the top ten carry roughly 13%. Sequences were obtained from PBMCs. These TCRs come from a human donor in good health (CMV status not recorded). Some clones in this sample may be carry-over from other donors' samples. CDR3s include the opening cysteine and the closing phenylalanine or tryptophan. D genes are given only for firm matches. The size field is filled for only some rows; it gives once, few, many or a size class.

J gene: TRBJ2-1; clone size: .; V gene: TRBV7-2; D gene: TRBD2; CDR3 protein: CASSLESGSRNEQFF; CDR3 DNA: TGTGCCAGCAGCTTGGAAAGCGGGAGTAGGAATGAGCAGTTCTTC
J gene: TRBJ1-5; clone size: many; V gene: TRBV5-5; D gene: .; CDR3 protein: CASSSMGGSSGNQPQHF; CDR3 DNA: TGTGCCAGCTCTTCAATGGGCGGAAGTTCGGGCAATCAGCCCCAGCATTTT
J gene: TRBJ1-3; clone size: few; V gene: TRBV6-8; D gene: TRBD1; CDR3 protein: CASSYRGTGRNTIYF; CDR3 DNA: TGTGCCAGCAGTTACCGTGGGACAGGGCGAAACACCATATATTTT
J gene: TRBJ1-1; clone size: .; V gene: TRBV24-1; D gene: .; CDR3 protein: CATSDSRRLWTEAFF; CDR3 DNA: TGTGCCACCAGTGATTCCCGAAGGCTTTGGACTGAAGCTTTCTTT
J gene: TRBJ2-7; clone size: few; V gene: TRBV6-5; D gene: .; CDR3 protein: CASSYFQGGTNGQYF; CDR3 DNA: TGTGCCAGCAGTTACTTCCAAGGAGGTACCAACGGGCAGTACTTC
J gene: TRBJ2-7; clone size: many; V gene: TRBV7-9; D gene: TRBD1; CDR3 protein: CASSLGDGQGYEQYF; CDR3 DNA: TGTGCCAGCAGCTTAGGCGATGGACAGGGGTACGAGCAGTACTTC
J gene: TRBJ1-2; clone size: few; V gene: TRBV3-1; D gene: .; CDR3 protein: CASSHWDVLYGYTF; CDR3 DNA: TGTGCCAGCAGCCATTGGGACGTACTCTATGGCTACACCTTC
J gene: TRBJ2-7; clone size: many; V gene: TRBV7-2; D gene: TRBD2; CDR3 protein: CASSPTSPSLDQYF; CDR3 DNA: TGTGCCAGCAGCCCGACTAGCCCGTCATTAGATCAGTACTTC
J gene: TRBJ1-1; clone size: few; V gene: TRBV7-2; D gene: .; CDR3 protein: CASSLHVQGNTEAFF; CDR3 DNA: TGTGCCAGCAGCCTACACGTCCAAGGGAACACTGAAGCTTTCTTT
J gene: TRBJ1-5; clone size: .; V gene: TRBV6-2/TRBV6-3; D gene: .; CDR3 protein: CASSRTVRYQPQHF; CDR3 DNA: TGTGCCAGCAGTCGAACAGTGAGGTATCAGCCCCAGCATTTT
J gene: TRBJ2-5; clone size: many; V gene: TRBV5-5; D gene: TRBD1; CDR3 protein: CASSLTGVLETQYF; CDR3 DNA: TGTGCCAGCAGCTTGACAGGGGTACTAGAGACCCAGTACTTC
J gene: TRBJ1-1; clone size: few; V gene: TRBV4-2; D gene: .; CDR3 protein: CASSQDRVNTEAFF; CDR3 DNA: TGTGCCAGCAGCCAAGACAGGGTGAACACTGAAGCTTTCTTT
J gene: TRBJ1-1; clone size: .; V gene: TRBV14; D gene: .; CDR3 protein: CASSQEQSLNTEAFF; CDR3 DNA: TGTGCCAGCAGCCAAGAACAGTCCCTGAACACTGAAGCTTTCTTT
J gene: TRBJ1-2; clone size: .; V gene: TRBV20-1; D gene: .; CDR3 protein: CSPWERNYGYTF; CDR3 DNA: TGCAGCCCTTGGGAGAGAAACTATGGCTACACCTTC
J gene: TRBJ1-5; clone size: once; V gene: TRBV24-1; D gene: .; CDR3 protein: CATSRSEAGNQPQHF; CDR3 DNA: TGTGCCACCAGTCGTTCCGAGGCGGGCAATCAGCCCCAGCATTTT
J gene: TRBJ1-1; clone size: .; V gene: TRBV28; D gene: .; CDR3 protein: CASSRGGGGTEAFF; CDR3 DNA: TGTGCCAGCAGCCGTGGGGGGGGCGGCACTGAAGCTTTCTTT
J gene: TRBJ1-1; clone size: few; V gene: TRBV6-5; D gene: TRBD1; CDR3 protein: CASSRRLTGGNTEAFF; CDR3 DNA: TGTGCCAGCAGTCGACGCCTTACAGGGGGGAACACTGAAGCTTTCTTT
J gene: TRBJ2-7; clone size: .; V gene: TRBV10-3; D gene: TRBD2; CDR3 protein: CAISDTGASGRASYEQYF; CDR3 DNA: TGTGCCATCAGTGATACCGGGGCTAGCGGGAGGGCCTCCTACGAGCAGTACTTC
J gene: TRBJ1-6; clone size: few; V gene: TRBV18; D gene: TRBD1; CDR3 protein: CASSPPGTGGSPLHF; CDR3 DNA: TGTGCCAGCTCACCACCGGGTACAGGGGGCTCACCCCTCCACTTT
J gene: TRBJ1-2; clone size: .; V gene: TRBV15; D gene: TRBD1; CDR3 protein: CATSRDGTGFGYTF; CDR3 DNA: TGTGCCACCAGCAGAGACGGGACAGGGTTTGGCTACACCTTC
J gene: TRBJ1-5; clone size: .; V gene: TRBV11-2; D gene: .; CDR3 protein: CASSVGDQPQHF; CDR3 DNA: TGTGCCAGCAGCGTAGGGGATCAGCCCCAGCATTTT
J gene: TRBJ1-1; clone size: .; V gene: TRBV7-8; D gene: .; CDR3 protein: CASSTLTEAFF; CDR3 DNA: TGTGCCAGCAGCACCCTAACTGAAGCTTTCTTT
J gene: TRBJ1-1; clone size: many; V gene: TRBV7-8; D gene: TRBD1; CDR3 protein: CASSFDRETPMNTEAFF; CDR3 DNA: TGTGCCAGCAGCTTTGACAGGGAAACCCCAATGAACACTGAAGCTTTCTTT
J gene: TRBJ2-5; clone size: .; V gene: TRBV5-4; D gene: .; CDR3 protein: CASSTRAVETQYF; CDR3 DNA: TGTGCCAGCAGCACAAGGGCGGTAGAGACCCAGTACTTC
J gene: TRBJ2-3; clone size: .; V gene: TRBV11-2; D gene: .; CDR3 protein: CASSLGGAEAYF; CDR3 DNA: TGTGCCAGCAGCTTAGGGGGGGCCGAAGCGTATTTT
J gene: TRBJ2-1; clone size: many; V gene: TRBV7-2; D gene: .; CDR3 protein: CASKPGQTNEQFF; CDR3 DNA: TGTGCCTCGAAACCGGGGCAGACAAATGAGCAGTTCTTC
J gene: TRBJ2-1; clone size: .; V gene: TRBV4-3; D gene: TRBD2; CDR3 protein: CASSQDYYYSGSYNEQFF; CDR3 DNA: TGCGCCAGCAGCCAAGACTATTATTACAGCGGGAGTTACAATGAGCAGTTCTTC
J gene: TRBJ2-1; clone size: few; V gene: TRBV20-1; D gene: TRBD2; CDR3 protein: CSARASGLAGGRSVYEQFF; CDR3 DNA: TGCAGTGCTAGAGCCTCGGGACTAGCGGGAGGGCGATCAGTCTATGAGCAGTTCTTC
J gene: TRBJ2-1; clone size: .; V gene: TRBV12-3/TRBV12-4; D gene: TRBD1; CDR3 protein: CASKRTGDNEQFF; CDR3 DNA: TGTGCCAGCAAAAGGACAGGGGACAATGAGCAGTTCTTC
J gene: TRBJ1-5; clone size: .; V gene: TRBV7-6; D gene: .; CDR3 protein: CASSLSGGQGFDQPQHF; CDR3 DNA: TGTGCCAGCAGCTTGTCCGGGGGGCAGGGTTTTGATCAGCCCCAGCATTTT
J gene: TRBJ2-3; clone size: few; V gene: TRBV6-2/TRBV6-3; D gene: TRBD2; CDR3 protein: CASSYSKRGSTDTQYF; CDR3 DNA: TGTGCCAGCAGTTACTCGAAGCGGGGTAGCACAGATACGCAGTATTTT
J gene: TRBJ1-2; clone size: few; V gene: TRBV27; D gene: .; CDR3 protein: CASSTPSTGHYGYTF; CDR3 DNA: TGTGCCAGCAGTACCCCTTCGACAGGACACTACGGCTACACCTTC
J gene: TRBJ1-1; clone size: .; V gene: TRBV7-9; D gene: .; CDR3 protein: CASSPPSYMNTEAFF; CDR3 DNA: TGTGCCAGCAGCCCTCCCAGTTACATGAACACTGAAGCTTTCTTT
J gene: TRBJ2-3; clone size: .; V gene: TRBV19; D gene: .; CDR3 protein: CASSSGGTLLSKDTQYF; CDR3 DNA: TGTGCCAGTAGTTCCGGCGGGACTCTCCTCAGTAAAGATACGCAGTATTTT
J gene: TRBJ2-7; clone size: few; V gene: TRBV4-1; D gene: .; CDR3 protein: CASSQDLRTFSPYEQYF; CDR3 DNA: TGCGCCAGCAGCCAAGACCTCCGGACCTTTAGCCCCTACGAGCAGTACTTC
J gene: TRBJ2-5; clone size: few; V gene: TRBV19; D gene: TRBD2; CDR3 protein: CASSMPPLSGRGETQYF; CDR3 DNA: TGTGCCAGTAGTATGCCCCCCCTTAGCGGGAGAGGAGAGACCCAGTACTTC
J gene: TRBJ2-3; clone size: .; V gene: TRBV10-2; D gene: .; CDR3 protein: CASSEIGRVTDTQYF; CDR3 DNA: TGCGCCAGCAGTGAGATCGGACGGGTCACAGATACGCAGTATTTT
J gene: TRBJ1-1; clone size: .; V gene: TRBV2; D gene: .; CDR3 protein: CASSEPFMRVPEAFF; CDR3 DNA: TGTGCCAGCAGTGAGCCCTTTATGAGGGTCCCTGAAGCTTTCTTT
J gene: TRBJ2-1; clone size: few; V gene: TRBV5-1; D gene: TRBD2; CDR3 protein: CASSLQRESNEQFF; CDR3 DNA: TGCGCCAGCAGCTTGCAGCGGGAGTCCAATGAGCAGTTCTTC
J gene: TRBJ2-1; clone size: many; V gene: TRBV7-8; D gene: .; CDR3 protein: CASSPHRVTLGYEQFF; CDR3 DNA: TGTGCCAGCAGCCCTCACAGGGTTACTTTAGGCTATGAGCAGTTCTTC
J gene: TRBJ2-2; clone size: many; V gene: TRBV7-2; D gene: .; CDR3 protein: CASRGTSPSTGELFF; CDR3 DNA: TGTGCCAGCAGGGGAACTAGCCCGAGCACCGGGGAGCTGTTTTTT
J gene: TRBJ2-7; clone size: .; V gene: TRBV19; D gene: TRBD2; CDR3 protein: CASSTTSVSYEQYF; CDR3 DNA: TGTGCCAGTAGTACCACTAGCGTCTCCTACGAGCAGTACTTC
J gene: TRBJ2-7; clone size: .; V gene: TRBV15; D gene: .; CDR3 protein: CATSRGGQGPYEQYF; CDR3 DNA: TGTGCCACCAGCAGAGGTGGGCAGGGACCTTACGAGCAGTACTTC
J gene: TRBJ1-1; clone size: few; V gene: TRBV7-2; D gene: .; CDR3 protein: CASSSGSSTEAFF; CDR3 DNA: TGTGCCAGCAGCTCAGGGTCCTCCACTGAAGCTTTCTTT
J gene: TRBJ1-2; clone size: few; V gene: TRBV11-2; D gene: .; CDR3 protein: CASSLAAGGAYGYTF; CDR3 DNA: TGTGCCAGCAGCTTAGCGGCGGGGGGCGCCTATGGCTACACCTTC
J gene: TRBJ1-1; clone size: few; V gene: TRBV7-2; D gene: .; CDR3 protein: CASSLDPRNEAFF; CDR3 DNA: TGTGCCAGCAGCTTAGACCCCCGTAATGAAGCTTTCTTT
J gene: TRBJ2-5; clone size: many; V gene: TRBV28; D gene: .; CDR3 protein: CASRGGRGARGDQYF; CDR3 DNA: TGTGCCAGCAGAGGGGGCAGGGGCGCCAGGGGGGACCAGTACTTC
J gene: TRBJ1-2; clone size: .; V gene: TRBV19; D gene: .; CDR3 protein: CASTLGHTSYGYTF; CDR3 DNA: TGTGCCAGTACCCTGGGACATACCTCCTATGGCTACACCTTC
J gene: TRBJ2-6; clone size: few; V gene: TRBV19; D gene: .; CDR3 protein: CASSMDLSGANVLTF; CDR3 DNA: TGTGCCAGTAGTATGGACCTCTCCGGGGCCAACGTCCTGACTTTC
J gene: TRBJ2-7; clone size: .; V gene: TRBV12-5; D gene: TRBD1; CDR3 protein: CASGPGQAYSEQYF; CDR3 DNA: TGTGCTAGTGGCCCGGGACAGGCCTACTCCGAGCAGTACTTC
J gene: TRBJ2-3; clone size: .; V gene: TRBV13; D gene: .; CDR3 protein: CASSLLTPIGADTQYF; CDR3 DNA: TGTGCCAGCAGCTTATTAACTCCCATAGGGGCGGATACGCAGTATTTT
J gene: TRBJ2-7; clone size: .; V gene: TRBV25-1; D gene: .; CDR3 protein: CASSESFVLEQYF; CDR3 DNA: TGTGCCAGCAGTGAATCTTTTGTTCTCGAGCAGTACTTC
J gene: TRBJ2-3; clone size: few; V gene: TRBV6-2/TRBV6-3; D gene: TRBD2; CDR3 protein: CATEKAGVDTQYF; CDR3 DNA: TGTGCCACAGAGAAGGCGGGAGTGGATACGCAGTATTTT
J gene: TRBJ2-1; clone size: many; V gene: TRBV6-2/TRBV6-3; D gene: .; CDR3 protein: CASSPSRSSYNEQFF; CDR3 DNA: TGTGCCAGCAGCCCCTCGAGGAGCTCCTACAATGAGCAGTTCTTC
J gene: TRBJ1-5; clone size: .; V gene: TRBV24-1; D gene: .; CDR3 protein: CAANFRDQPQHF; CDR3 DNA: TGTGCCGCGAATTTCAGGGATCAGCCCCAGCATTTT
J gene: TRBJ1-3; clone size: .; V gene: TRBV19; D gene: .; CDR3 protein: CASSIEIGRGNTIYF; CDR3 DNA: TGTGCCAGTAGTATAGAAATCGGTCGGGGAAACACCATATATTTT
J gene: TRBJ2-1; clone size: many; V gene: TRBV7-8; D gene: .; CDR3 protein: CASSLANGLIEGEQFF; CDR3 DNA: TGTGCCAGCAGCTTAGCAAACGGTTTGATCGAGGGTGAGCAGTTCTTC
J gene: TRBJ2-3; clone size: many; V gene: TRBV7-8; D gene: TRBD2; CDR3 protein: CASSQAGDTQYF; CDR3 DNA: TGTGCCAGCAGTCAAGCGGGGGATACGCAGTATTTT